This TCR beta chain derives from a study of cytomegalovirus exposure and HLA in healthy donors. Study findings and constraints: CMV serostatus was the only recorded immune exposure for donors. Analysis performed later showed TCR beta chains linked to HLA being more clonally expanded than equally common others. As a later analysis revealed, the rate of TCR association differed by HLA locus, with DRB1 most and HLA-C fewest.

A multiplex PCR was run with 60 Vbeta primers and 13 Jbeta primers. Data came from immunoSEQ multiplex PCR; TCRdb stores just in-frame clones and leaves some out. The sample yields approximately 110,000 clones, 73% seen once. Concerning this clone itself: What it binds is unknown.

Per germline, CDR1 MNHNS and CDR2 SASEGT. Unmatched junction bases numbered 4, after V lost 6 bases and J lost 2 bases. The CDR3 has 14 amino acids. This clonotype was obtained from a woman aged 40 to 50 in good health and CMV-seronegative. Sequences were obtained from PBMCs. The rearrangement uses TRBV6-1 and TRBJ2-3; the match to TRBD2 covers 8 bases. The CDR3 DNA follows: TGTGCCAGCAGGGGCGGGGGGCACACAGATACGCAGTATTTT. Its translation is CASRGGGHTDTQYF.